Described below is a single T cell receptor beta chain sequence and its context. Its antigen is currently unknown. This record comes from a study of tumor-infiltrating lymphocytes in localized non-small cell lung cancer. Study-wide context: Resected tumor was paired with non-adjacent uninvolved lung from the same patient.

V lost 1 base and J lost 1; bases outside the gene matches: 2. Per the germline V gene, CDR1 is SEHNR and CDR2 is FQNEAQ (reference sequence). The CDR3 contains 16 residues. Data came from immunoSEQ multiplex PCR; TCRdb stores just in-frame clones and leaves some out. The table has thousands of clones, around 73% seen once; the top ten hold over 15%. Broader study findings: No T-cell fraction difference was seen between IM1 and IM2 tumors.

Sequenced: uninvolved lung tissue not adjacent to the tumor. The genes are TRBV7-9 and TRBJ1-1; TRBD1 matches 11 bases. This sequence originates from a human donor with non-small cell lung cancer. This CDR3 reads CASSLEGTGGNTEAFF. In nucleotides, the CDR3 is TGTGCCAGCAGCTTAGAAGGGACAGGGGGGAACACTGAAGCTTTCTTT. Variable domain in full (rest from reference TRBV7-9 and TRBJ1-1): DTGVSQNPRHKITKRGQNVTFRCDPISEHNRLYWYRQTLGQGPEFLTYFQNEAQLEKSRLLSDRFSAERPKGSFSTLEIQRTEQGDSAMYLCASSLEGTGGNTEAFFGQGTRLTVV.